The clone carrying this T cell receptor (beta chain) has a handful of counts. One entry per CDR3 protein, called by TCRdb with MiXCR from the 5' RACE reads. The sample consists of around 530,000 distinct CDR3 sequences, roughly 20% of them appearing once. These data come from a study of T-cell memory formation after mild COVID-19. The junction had 9 bases not matched to a gene; V was cut back by 6 bases and J by 5 bases. The CDR3 spans 17 residues. Germline values: CDR1 MNHEY, CDR2 SVGAGI. V gene TRBV6-5 combines with J gene TRBJ2-3; 15 bases map to TRBD2. This receptor was identified in an adult woman who had mild COVID-19 (a few samples of this study predate the infection). Cell type and time point are not known. Sequencing used PBMCs or a T cell subset sorted from them (not recorded which). The chain's CDR3 is CASRLGLAGGHKDTQYF. In nucleotides, the CDR3 is TGTGCCAGCAGACTCGGACTAGCGGGGGGGCATAAAGATACGCAGTATTTT.